Below are 15 T cell receptor beta chains sequenced from a single sample in a study of blood T cells in healthy people across ages. Sample-barcoded 5' priming and a J-beta primer mix drove a second PCR of roughly 6 to 12 cycles. TCRdb reanalysed the 5' RACE reads using MiXCR and keeps one entry per CDR3 protein. The sample includes approximately 1,100,000 distinct CDR3 sequences, 45% seen only once; the top ten take about 20%. Source material: blood. These receptors came from a woman between 55 and 75 years old in good health.

The V gene is TRBV27, the J gene TRBJ1-1, with 10 bases aligning to TRBD1. V lost 5 bases and J lost 3; bases outside the gene matches: 6. Germline CDR1 and CDR2: MNHEY and SMNVEV (reference sequence). There are 15 residues in the CDR3. In nucleotides, the CDR3 is TGTGCCAGCAGTCGCGACAGGGGGCAGTACACTGAAGCTTTCTTT. It is translated as CASSRDRGQYTEAFF.

This clonotype has a handful of counts. The chain recombines TRBV7-9 with TRBJ2-7; D is tentatively TRBD1 or TRBD2 (6 bases each). This CDR3 region has 14 residues. The V gene's germline CDR1 is SEHNR and CDR2 FQNEAQ (reference sequence). Trimming removed 5 bases from V and 5 bases from J, with 16 bases in between. The CDR3 loop reads CASSRGDFTDEQYF. The CDR3 nucleotides are TGTGCCAGCAGCAGGGGGGACTTCACGGACGAGCAGTACTTC.

Regarding this clonotype: A read error may explain this, as a much larger clone is one base away. The rearrangement links TRBV12-3 or TRBV12-4 to TRBJ2-1, with D unresolved. The end of the DNA is better explained by TRBJ2-7, so the J call may be wrong. The CDR3 runs to 12 residues. The CDR3 coding sequence is TGTGCCAGCAGGCCCCAGCACAATGAGCAGTACTTC. Its protein is CASRPQHNEQYF.

This clonotype was seen only a few times. The CDR3 DNA reads TGCGCCAGCAGCTCAACGTCGGGACTAGCGTACGAGCAGTACTTC. Translating gives CASSSTSGLAYEQYF. This chain connects TRBV5-1 to TRBJ2-7, with 10 bases matching TRBD2. The CDR3 sequence is 15 residues long. Germline loops: CDR1 SGHRS, CDR2 YFSETQ. Trimming at V came to 3 bases and at J to 4 bases, leaving 7 bases not matched to a gene.

As for this clonotype: The junction and the germline gene differ at one end; a read error may be behind it. This sequence joins TRBV5-1 and TRBJ2-3; D is perhaps TRBD1 or TRBD2 (5 bases each). The germline V gene has CDR1 SGHRS and CDR2 YFSETQ. There are 13 residues in the CDR3. The CDR3 sequence is CVSTGAGSDTQYF. Here the CDR3 DNA reads TGCGTCAGCACCGGGGCAGGGTCAGATACGCAGTATTTT.

Only a few counts were recorded for this clonotype. The chain joins TRBV2 to TRBJ1-2; D gene unclear. CDR1 and CDR2 (germline): SNHLY, FYNNEI. This CDR3 is 12 amino acids long. Deletions cut 0 bases from V and 6 bases from J, with 5 bases between. The CDR3 DNA is TGTGCCAGCAGTGAAGCGCAGCATGGCTACACCTTC. Its protein is CASSEAQHGYTF.

This clonotype was counted a few times. The chain links TRBV21-1 to TRBJ2-3; the table assigns TRBD2, which was not confirmed against the DNA. TRBV21-1 constitutes a pseudogene. This CDR3 region has 15 residues. CDR3 loop: CASRELGYRTDTQYF. The CDR3, as DNA: TGTGCCAGCAGAGAACTAGGTTATCGTACAGATACGCAGTATTTT.

V and J are TRBV10-1 and TRBJ2-1; the D gene is possibly TRBD2 (5 bases). Germline CDR1 WNHNN, CDR2 SYGVQD (reference sequence). The CDR3 spans 15 residues. V lost 3 bases, J lost 4 bases, and 13 bases lay in between. CDR3 in DNA: TGCGCCAGCAGTGATACGAGGGCTAGGTACAATGAGCAGTTCTTC. It translates to CASSDTRARYNEQFF.

The gene calls are TRBV29-1 and TRBJ1-4; D unclear. Trimming removed 7 bases from V and 5 bases from J, with 17 bases in between. The CDR3 consists of 14 residues. Germline V gene lookup returns CDR1 SQVTM and CDR2 ANQGSEA. In DNA, the CDR3 is TGCAGCGCCTACCAGCCGGGTGTAAATGAAAAACTGTTTTTT. It specifies CSAYQPGVNEKLFF.

The CDR3 region is CSVEVGRVAGEQYF. In nucleotides, the CDR3 is TGCAGCGTTGAAGTTGGCAGGGTCGCCGGGGAGCAGTACTTC. J is TRBJ2-7 and V is TRBV29-1; maybe TRBD1 (5 bases). Germline CDR1 reads SQVTM; CDR2 reads ANQGSEA. This CDR3 has 14 amino acids. The V and J ends lost 1 base and 7 bases respectively, with 17 bases between them.

There are a few counts of this clonotype. This chain uses TRBV5-1 with TRBJ2-3, with D unclear. Trimming shortened V by 1 base and J by 2 bases, and 11 bases separated the two germline ends. Germline lookup yields CDR1 SGHRS and CDR2 YFSETQ. This CDR3 has 15 residues. The CDR3 coding sequence is TGCGCCAGCAGCTTGAGAGCACAGCTCACAGATACGCAGTATTTT. Its translation: CASSLRAQLTDTQYF.

The rearrangement joins TRBV3-1 to TRBJ2-3; maybe TRBD2 (7 bases). Germline V lookup: CDR1 LGHDT, CDR2 YNNKEL (reference sequence). V was shortened by 4 bases and J by 6 bases, with 20 bases between the two germline ends. CDR3 size: 16 residues. DNA of the CDR3: TGTGCCAGCAGCCTCCAGGGGCGGGGGATGAAGGATACGCAGTATTTT. It translates to CASSLQGRGMKDTQYF.

This clonotype was counted a few times. The chain combines TRBV20-1 with TRBJ2-1; TRBD2 aligns across 9 bases. J lost 5 bases, V lost 5 bases, and 16 bases had no gene match. CDR3 length: 17 residues. CDR1 is DFQATT, CDR2 SNEGSKA, per germline (reference sequence). The DNA for the CDR3 is TGCAGTGCTCTCGGCGTATATGGACTAGCGAATAACAATGAGCAGTTCTTC. It codes for CSALGVYGLANNNEQFF.

V usage is TRBV5-1 and J usage is TRBJ2-5; a possible D gene is TRBD2 (6 bases). Germline CDR1 SGHRS, CDR2 YFSETQ. The CDR3 has 15 amino acids. The V and J ends lost 4 bases and 2 bases respectively, with 15 bases between them. This CDR3 reads CASSRPGRGQETQYF. CDR3 DNA: TGCGCCAGCAGCAGACCGGGACGGGGGCAAGAGACCCAGTACTTC.

V is TRBV21-1 and J is TRBJ1-4; the table gives TRBD1 as D, unverified against the DNA. TRBV21-1 is shown as a pseudogene. The CDR3 is 16 residues long. The CDR3 loop is CASSKDWRTENEKLFF. DNA for the CDR3: TGTGCCAGCAGCAAAGATTGGCGGACAGAGAATGAAAAACTGTTTTTT.